This entry lists 32 T cell receptor beta chains sequenced from one sample in a study of OX40 agonist ivuxolimab in advanced cancers. TCRdb's table, derived via immunoSEQ multiplex PCR, lists solely in-frame clones and lacks some. This table holds around 70,000 clones, about nine tenths found once. Here the sequenced sample was CD4+ or CD8+ T cells sorted from blood, taken in a trial of the OX40 agonist ivuxolimab. Receptors were obtained from an adult with an advanced solid tumor such as melanoma, head and neck, liver or kidney cancer.

This chain uses TRBV28 with TRBJ1-2; D might be TRBD1 (6 bases). Trimming stripped 3 bases from V and 8 bases from J, with 13 bases between. The CDR3 runs 13 residues. Germline CDR1 and CDR2: MDHEN and SYDVKM. The CDR3 DNA follows: TGTGCCAGCAGTTTCGTCGGGGGCCTCGGCTACACCTTC. Translating it yields CASSFVGGLGYTF.

The chain is built from TRBV7-2 and TRBJ2-3; 10 bases line up with TRBD2. Germline CDR1 SGHTA, CDR2 FQGNSA. V lost 1 base and J lost 4; bases outside the gene matches: 8. This CDR3 comprises 17 residues. CDR3 sequence reads: CASSLVVLAGVADTQYF. The CDR3 nucleotides are TGTGCCAGCAGCTTAGTTGTGCTAGCGGGAGTTGCAGATACGCAGTATTTT.

V gene TRBV7-9 combines with J gene TRBJ2-1, with 13 bases lining up with TRBD2. CDR3 length equals 18 residues. Germline V lookup: CDR1 SEHNR, CDR2 FQNEAQ (reference sequence). V gave up 5 bases and J gave up 2 bases; unmatched junction bases: 9. The CDR3 DNA reads TGTGCCAGCAGCGGCAGAGGAGGGACTAGCGGGGCCTACAATGAGCAGTTCTTC. This gives the protein CASSGRGGTSGAYNEQFF.

This sequence joins TRBV18 and TRBJ1-1; no definite D call. This CDR3 is built from 11 residues. Per the germline V gene, CDR1 is KGHSH and CDR2 is LQKENI. Trimming removed 10 bases at V and 9 bases at J, with 15 bases between. CDR3 sequence reads: CATLVGTKAFF. The DNA of the CDR3 is TGTGCCACCCTCGTCGGAACAAAAGCTTTCTTT.

The chain uses TRBV5-1 and TRBJ2-1; possibly TRBD1 for D (5 bases). The length of the CDR3 is 14 residues. V was clipped by 4 bases and J by 5 bases, with 13 bases between them. Germline V gene data show CDR1 as SGHRS and CDR2 as YFSETQ. The CDR3 DNA reads as TGCGCCAGCAGCCCACAGGAAGGAGACAATGAGCAGTTCTTC. Residues: CASSPQEGDNEQFF.

The rearrangement uses TRBV5-1 and TRBJ2-3; D call uncertain. CDR1 is SGHRS, CDR2 YFSETQ, per germline. Trimming cost V 0 bases and J 0 bases, with 8 bases left between them. The CDR3 spans 15 residues. CDR3 coding DNA: TGCGCCAGCAGCTTGGGGGTCGGCAGCACAGATACGCAGTATTTT. Protein product: CASSLGVGSTDTQYF. Using reference TRBV5-1 and TRBJ2-3 for the parts outside the CDR3, the full variable domain is KAGVTQTPRYLIKTRGQQVTLSCSPISGHRSVSWYQQTPGQGLQFLFEYFSETQRNKGNFPGRFSGRQFSNSRSEMNVSTLELGDSALYLCASSLGVGSTDTQYFGPGTRLTVL.

The chain has TRBV30 and TRBJ2-1; unclear D gene. This CDR3 contains 12 residues. V gave up 0 bases and J gave up 6 bases, with 6 bases separating them. Germline CDR1 is GTSNPN and CDR2 is SVGIG (reference sequence). The CDR3 loop is CAWSVQANEQFF. The CDR3 DNA reads TGTGCCTGGAGTGTACAAGCCAATGAGCAGTTCTTC.

The V gene is TRBV19, the J gene TRBJ1-4, with 7 nucleotides matching TRBD1. Germline-derived CDR1 and CDR2 are LNHDA and SQIVND (reference sequence). There are 13 residues in the CDR3. J was trimmed by 8 bases and V by 5 bases; bases with no gene match: 5. CDR3 loop: CASSPRTGEKLFF. The CDR3 coding sequence is TGTGCCAGTAGTCCCAGGACAGGCGAAAAACTGTTTTTT.

J is TRBJ2-7 and V is TRBV18; a possible D gene is TRBD1 (5 bases). Trimming removed 2 bases from V and 2 bases from J, with 7 bases in between. CDR3 length: 13 residues. CDR1 and CDR2 (germline): KGHSH, LQKENI. As DNA, the CDR3 is TGTGCCAGCTCACCAACGACAGCCTACGAGCAGTACTTC. Its translation is CASSPTTAYEQYF.

CDR3 loop: CASSAIAGVATGELFF. The CDR3 nucleotides read TGCGCCAGCAGCGCTATAGCGGGAGTCGCTACCGGGGAGCTGTTTTTT. This rearrangement joins TRBV5-1 to TRBJ2-2, with 9 bases lining up with TRBD2. Germline values: CDR1 SGHRS, CDR2 YFSETQ. The V gene end was trimmed by 4 bases and the J gene end by 5 bases; junction bases not matched to a gene: 9. The CDR3 has 16 residues. Filled out from reference TRBV5-1 and TRBJ2-2, the complete variable domain reads KAGVTQTPRYLIKTRGQQVTLSCSPISGHRSVSWYQQTPGQGLQFLFEYFSETQRNKGNFPGRFSGRQFSNSRSEMNVSTLELGDSALYLCASSAIAGVATGELFFGEGSRLTVL.

The chain combines TRBV28 with TRBJ1-5; D is undetermined. Trimming stripped 2 bases from V and 5 bases from J, with 10 bases between. The germline V gene encodes CDR1 MDHEN and CDR2 SYDVKM. The length of the CDR3 is 14 residues. As DNA, the CDR3 is TGTGCCAGCAGTTTAAACACAAATTATCAGCCCCAGCATTTT. The encoded protein is CASSLNTNYQPQHF. Looking up the rest from reference TRBV28 and TRBJ1-5 gives the full variable domain: DVKVTQSSRYLVKRTGEKVFLECVQDMDHENMFWYRQDPGLGLRLIYFSYDVKMKEKGDIPEGYSVSREKKERFSLILESASTNQTSMYLCASSLNTNYQPQHFGDGTRLSIL.

This clone showed up just once. This chain links TRBV7-2 with TRBJ2-5, with a weak D call TRBD2 (6 bases). V was cut by 5 bases and J by 3 bases, with 19 bases left in between. The CDR3 is made up of 16 amino acids. Per germline, CDR1 SGHTA and CDR2 FQGNSA. This chain's CDR3 is CASSIGTSSAKETQYF. CDR3 DNA: TGTGCCAGCAGCATCGGGACTTCCTCCGCTAAAGAGACCCAGTACTTC.

The chain uses TRBV14 and TRBJ1-6; a possible D gene is TRBD1 (5 bases). This CDR3 has 16 amino acids. With 4 bases removed from V and 9 bases from J, the gap between germline ends came to 19 bases. Germline-derived CDR1 and CDR2 are SGHDN and FVKESK. CDR3 in DNA: TGTGCCAGCAGCCCCGGGGCCTCCCGGGGAGGTTCACCCCTCCACTTT. This codes for CASSPGASRGGSPLHF. Full variable domain (remainder filled in from reference TRBV14 and TRBJ1-6): EAGVTQFPSHSVIEKGQTVTLRCDPISGHDNLYWYRRVMGKEIKFLLHFVKESKQDESGMPNNRFLAERTGGTYSTLKVQPAELEDSGVYFCASSPGASRGGSPLHFGNGTRLTVT.

This clone appeared a few times. V is TRBV7-3 and J is TRBJ1-6; 11 bases are a match to TRBD1. CDR3 length equals 19 residues. Looked up from germline, CDR1 is SGHTA and CDR2 is FQGTGA. V lost 3 bases, J lost 1 base, and 8 bases stayed unmatched. CDR3 region: CASSFVGQGGGSYNSPLHF. CDR3 nucleotides: TGTGCCAGCAGCTTCGTGGGACAGGGGGGAGGTTCCTATAATTCACCCCTCCACTTT.

The J gene is TRBJ1-1, the V gene TRBV11-2, with TRBD1 as a possible D gene (6 bases). V gave up 5 bases and J gave up 11 bases, with 24 bases separating them. Germline-derived CDR1 and CDR2 are SGHAT and FQNNGV. The CDR3 is 15 amino acids. CDR3: CASSPGQTESEEAFF. CDR3 coding DNA: TGTGCCAGCAGCCCGGGACAAACGGAAAGCGAGGAGGCTTTCTTT.

This clone was picked up one time. The CDR3 region is CASSYVLGPSYNEQFF. DNA for the CDR3: TGTGCCAGCAGTTACGTCCTTGGTCCTTCCTACAATGAGCAGTTCTTC. The chain employs TRBV6-6 and TRBJ2-1, with D unresolved. The V gene lost 2 bases and the J gene lost 1 base, with 12 bases spanning the gap. CDR3 length: 16 residues. Germline V gives CDR1 MNHNY, CDR2 SVGAGI (reference sequence).

This chain uses TRBV6-5 with TRBJ2-7, with a tentative D call TRBD1 (7 bases). The germline V and J ends were trimmed by 5 bases and 6 bases, with 17 bases remaining between them. The CDR3 is 14 amino acids. Germline V gives CDR1 MNHEY, CDR2 SVGAGI. CDR3 sequence: CASSPPGGGGEQYF. CDR3 DNA sequence: TGTGCCAGCAGTCCCCCAGGGGGAGGTGGCGAGCAGTACTTC.

In the case of this clone: At one end, the junction sequence differs from germline, possibly due to a read error. The J gene is TRBJ2-1, the V gene TRBV7-6; 7 nucleotides align to TRBD1. This CDR3 is 16 amino acids long. Germline V gene data show CDR1 as SGHVS and CDR2 as FNYEAQ. DNA of the CDR3: TGTGCCAGCAGCTTAGAGACCGGGACAGTCCTCCAAGAGCTGTTCTTC. It yields the protein CASSLETGTVLQELFF.

This rearrangement joins TRBV6-6 to TRBJ2-7; TRBD2 matches 7 bases. This CDR3 contains 14 residues. V trimming: 6 bases; J trimming: 2 bases; junction bases outside the gene matches: 7. The germline V gene encodes CDR1 MNHNY and CDR2 SVGAGI (reference sequence). The CDR3 reads CASRPLAKTYEQYF. As DNA, the CDR3 is TGTGCCAGCAGGCCACTAGCGAAAACCTACGAGCAGTACTTC.

CDR3 sequence reads: CASSYIGTTGANVLTF. CDR3 nucleotides: TGTGCCAGCAGTTACATTGGGACGACTGGGGCCAACGTCCTGACTTTC. This rearrangement joins TRBV6-5 to TRBJ2-6; D might be TRBD1 or TRBD2, each matching 5 bases. In germline, CDR1 is MNHEY, CDR2 SVGAGI. There are 16 residues in the CDR3. Trimming cost V 2 bases and J 2 bases, with 10 bases left between them.

In its sample, this clone was seen once. The chain has TRBV7-2 and TRBJ2-7; 10 bases fit TRBD2. J gave up 2 bases and V 5 bases, and 6 bases lay outside the gene matches. From germline, CDR1 is SGHTA and CDR2 FQGNSA. The CDR3 is made up of 15 amino acids. DNA of the CDR3: TGTGCCAGCAGCCTCGGGCTAGCGGGAGCCTACGAGCAGTACTTC. It codes for CASSLGLAGAYEQYF.

The chain couples TRBV6-5 to TRBJ1-2; 9 bases match TRBD1. CDR1 and CDR2 (germline): MNHEY, SVGAGI. V gave up 4 bases and J gave up 4 bases; unmatched junction bases: 4. This CDR3 is 14 amino acids long. The CDR3 DNA reads TGTGCCAGCAGTTCCAGGGACAGGGTCTATGGCTACACCTTC. Amino acid sequence: CASSSRDRVYGYTF.

The table lists this clone with a count of one. The V call is TRBV7-9, the J call TRBJ1-4; 12 bases map to TRBD1. V shed 5 bases and J 2 bases; nucleotides not matched to a gene: 6. The CDR3 spans 17 residues. The V gene's germline CDR1 is SEHNR and CDR2 FQNEAQ (reference sequence). The chain's CDR3 is CASSPGTGGITNEKLFF. As DNA, the CDR3 is TGTGCCAGCAGCCCAGGGACAGGGGGCATCACTAATGAAAAACTGTTTTTT.

The J gene is TRBJ2-3, the V gene TRBV11-2; TRBD2 is a possible D gene (5 bases). This CDR3 has 17 amino acids. In germline, CDR1 is SGHAT, CDR2 FQNNGV. Deletions cut 1 base from V and 1 base from J, with 15 bases between. In DNA, the CDR3 is TGTGCCAGCAGCTTAGGTCTGATTTACGGGGGCACAGATACGCAGTATTTT. Translation gives CASSLGLIYGGTDTQYF.

In this sample, this clone turned up a few times. V is TRBV7-2 and J is TRBJ2-5; D perhaps matches TRBD2 (6 bases). This CDR3 comprises 16 residues. Germline-derived CDR1 and CDR2 are SGHTA and FQGNSA. V lost 5 bases and J 2 bases, leaving 18 bases between the germline ends. CDR3 sequence reads: CASSRSGAGLQETQYF. CDR3 sequence (DNA): TGTGCCAGCAGCCGCTCAGGAGCGGGTTTACAAGAGACCCAGTACTTC.

The chain combines TRBV27 with TRBJ1-5; 8 bases map to TRBD1. The V segment lost 5 bases and the J segment 2 bases; nucleotides outside the gene matches: 29. This CDR3 comprises 23 residues. Germline V gene sequence: CDR1 MNHEY, CDR2 SMNVEV (reference sequence). CDR3 loop: CASSLAGTGYLNFQDGGNQPQHF. The CDR3 coding sequence is TGTGCCAGCAGTCTTGCCGGGACAGGTTACCTAAATTTCCAAGACGGTGGCAATCAGCCCCAGCATTTT.

V gene TRBV7-2 combines with J gene TRBJ1-1; D is uncertain. The CDR3 has 14 amino acids. The V end lost 3 bases, the J end lost 2 bases, and 10 bases lay between the germline ends. In germline, CDR1 is SGHTA, CDR2 FQGNSA. This CDR3 reads CASSLWQTNTEAFF. The CDR3 DNA sequence: TGTGCCAGCAGCTTGTGGCAGACTAACACTGAAGCTTTCTTT.

This clone appeared once. The chain combines TRBV27 with TRBJ2-3; no clear D. The CDR3 runs to 18 residues. Germline-derived CDR1 and CDR2 are MNHEY and SMNVEV (reference sequence). The V end lost 2 bases, the J end lost 1 base, and 19 bases lay between the germline ends. The CDR3 bases are TGTGCCAGCAGTTTAGTACGGAGCTACCCGTCTCGCACAGATACGCAGTATTTT. It encodes CASSLVRSYPSRTDTQYF.

The chain employs TRBV7-9 and TRBJ1-5; tentatively, D is TRBD1 (5 bases). Trimming removed 5 bases from V and 4 bases from J, with 12 bases in between. The V gene's germline CDR1 is SEHNR and CDR2 FQNEAQ (reference sequence). The CDR3 loop spans 14 amino acids. CDR3 nucleotides: TGTGCCAGCAGCGGCGGGACGGGAAATCAGCCCCAGCATTTT. This sequence encodes CASSGGTGNQPQHF.

The chain joins TRBV6-5 to TRBJ2-3; D gene ambiguous. The CDR3 extends over 12 amino acids. V lost 5 bases and J lost 2, with 5 bases in between. Germline V gives CDR1 MNHEY, CDR2 SVGAGI. The CDR3 reads CASSQLTDTQYF. CDR3 DNA sequence: TGTGCCAGCAGTCAACTCACAGATACGCAGTATTTT.

The chain uses TRBV7-2 and TRBJ1-1, with a weak D call TRBD1 (6 bases). Germline V gene sequence: CDR1 SGHTA, CDR2 FQGNSA. The V gene lost 1 base and the J gene lost 1 base, with 13 bases spanning the gap. The CDR3 sequence is 16 residues long. The CDR3 nucleotides are TGTGCCAGCAGCTTAGACAGGGCGAAAGGGAACACTGAAGCTTTCTTT. This translates into CASSLDRAKGNTEAFF. The full variable domain, rest sourced from reference TRBV7-2 and TRBJ1-1, is GAGVSQSPSNKVTEKGKDVELRCDPISGHTALYWYRQSLGQGLEFLIYFQGNSAPDKSGLPSDRFSAERTGGSVSTLTIQRTQQEDSAVYLCASSLDRAKGNTEAFFGQGTRLTVV.

This clone showed up just a few times. The chain joins TRBV19 to TRBJ1-1, with a weak D call TRBD1 (5 bases). Germline CDR1 and CDR2: LNHDA and SQIVND (reference sequence). V lost 6 bases, J lost 1 base, and 12 bases lay in between. The CDR3 has 14 amino acids. The CDR3 coding sequence is TGTGCCAGTAGCCCCAGTGGGGGGAACACTGAAGCTTTCTTT. It is translated as CASSPSGGNTEAFF.